The present entry profiles one TCR beta chain with its context. Clones were sequenced by immunoSEQ multiplex PCR, and TCRdb holds only the in-frame ones, with some missing. The data contain 450,000 or so clones, 90% of them singletons. This sample was taken from a study of blood T cell repertoires in COVID-19. Study information: Sources were T cells, B-cell-depleted T cells, or PBMCs; the material itself was cDNA or gDNA.

CDR1 GTSNPN and CDR2 SVGIG come from the germline V gene (reference sequence). The CDR3 covers 13 residues. Trimming at V came to 0 bases and at J to 6 bases, leaving 5 bases not matched to a gene. V usage is TRBV30 and J usage is TRBJ2-7; TRBD1 agrees at 7 bases. The sample consisted of PBMCs or T cells enriched from blood (not recorded which). This clonotype originated in a man aged 18 to 29 who had recovered from COVID-19. CDR3 in DNA: TGTGCCTGGAGTGTTAGACAGGGCGCCGAGCAGTACTTC. Translating gives CAWSVRQGAEQYF.